This entry concerns a single T cell receptor beta chain. Its recognized antigen is unknown. No qualities accompany the bases; no much larger clone lies one base away. The data belong to a study of control samples from healthy donors and cancer patients (dated by TCRdb to about 2020). The library relied on the immunoSEQ multiplex PCR assay. As stored in TCRdb, this immuneACCESS dataset retains in-frame rearrangements with V and J assigned. A fraction of the clones does not appear; measured against another copy, unresolved V genes explain less than half of the discrepancy, and the remainder lacks a known reason. For this sample the table gives 65,000 to 80,000 clones, of which about 89% were detected only once. The ten most abundant clones make up about 9.5% of the sample. At the junction V is shortened by 0 bases and J by 8 bases, with 8 bases in between. CDR1 and CDR2 are drawn from the germline V gene: SGDLS, YYNGEE. Taken from cysteine to phenylalanine, the CDR3 has 12 residues. Only CDR3 DNA is held: 36 bases, read in frame from base 1.

Sample: PBMCs. The clonotype originates from a woman aged 45-60 years with colorectal cancer. The chain is assembled from TRBV9 and TRBJ1-2; the D segment cannot be called with confidence. The DNA sequence follows: TGTGCCAGCAGCGTAGACCATGGCGGCTACACCTTC. Its translation reads: CASSVDHGGYTF. Joined to the reference TRBV9 and TRBJ1-2 proteins, this CDR3 gives the full variable domain: DSGVTQTPKHLITATGQRVTLRCSPRSGDLSVYWYQQSLDQGLQFLIQYYNGEERAKGNILERFSAQQFPDLHSELNLSSLELGDSALYFCASSVDHGGYTFGSGTRLTVV.